This T cell receptor beta chain was identified in a study of cytomegalovirus exposure and HLA in healthy donors. As for the study in general: A subsequent analysis stated that the 120 or so validation repertoires were run on the same platform as the 550 to 750 first-cohort repertoires.

This clone was observed a few times. The CDR3 extends over 12 amino acids. Germline CDR1 reads SGHRS; CDR2 reads YFSETQ. Trimming took off 4 bases at V and 3 bases at J, with 7 bases between the two ends. Repertoires were generated with immunoSEQ multiplex PCR, while TCRdb's copy carries only in-frame clones and drops some. The sample has 250,000 to 350,000 clones, approximately 90% seen once; the top ten hold approximately 0.84%. The sample was PBMCs. The sequence was collected from a woman under 30 in good health and CMV-seronegative. The rearrangement uses TRBV5-1 and TRBJ1-2; the D gene is possibly TRBD1 (5 bases). The CDR3 DNA sequence: TGCGCCAGCAGCGACAGTGACTATGGCTACACCTTC. Its translation: CASSDSDYGYTF.